These T cell receptor beta chains were read from a single sample in a study of blood T cells in healthy people across ages. Via MiXCR, TCRdb re-called the 5' RACE reads, giving one row per CDR3 protein. The sample lists 1.5 million to 2 million distinct CDR3 sequences, 49% occurring once. Sequencing was done on a sample of blood. Receptor source: a middle-aged woman in good health. Both conserved end residues are part of each CDR3. A D gene is named only where the DNA matches it firmly.

>TRBJ1-5|TRBV29-1|-
CSVGTPNQPQHF
>TRBJ1-6|TRBV4-2|TRBD1
CASSQDDRGNSPLHF
>TRBJ2-1|TRBV20-1|TRBD2
CSAIGSTSGGGRSSDEQFF
>TRBJ2-3|TRBV5-1|-
CASREETDTQYF
>TRBJ2-5|TRBV18|TRBD1
CASSPPGQYQETQYF
>TRBJ1-2|TRBV6-5|TRBD1
CASSYSIGRGRTNYGYTF
>TRBJ1-4|TRBV5-1|-
CASSLGGWGSRATEKLFF
>TRBJ1-4|TRBV7-9|-
CASSLAGRATNEKLFF
>-|TRBV28|TRBD1
CASSYRHTGVVSGEQYF
>TRBJ1-1|TRBV12-3/TRBV12-4|TRBD1
CASSFGPAGGTEAFF
>TRBJ2-5|TRBV9|TRBD2
CSSSVSSGMGETQYF
>TRBJ2-1|TRBV6-5|-
CASSYLAGSVEQFF
>TRBJ2-3|TRBV20-1|-
CSAGTTAGDTQYF
>TRBJ2-1|TRBV7-3|TRBD2
CACSLWGPSGSYNEQFF
>TRBJ2-7|TRBV5-6|-
CASSFIQESYEQYF
>TRBJ2-7|TRBV24-1|TRBD2
CATSDRGGYEQYF
>TRBJ2-2|TRBV6-2/TRBV6-3|-
CALMQTNTGELFF
>TRBJ2-7|TRBV6-6|-
CASSYEAYLYEQYF
>TRBJ2-7|TRBV7-2|-
CASSLTFVGYEQYF
>TRBJ2-1|TRBV11-1|TRBD2
CASSLSGGMNEQFF
>TRBJ2-1|TRBV7-3|-
CASSLNSGQDPYNEQFF
>TRBJ2-5|TRBV5-1|TRBD2
CASSPSETSGVRDPRGETQYF
>TRBJ2-3|TRBV2|-
CASSEAQSGGETDTQYF
>TRBJ2-3|TRBV7-2|TRBD2
CASSPRGSGGATDTQYF
>TRBJ2-3|TRBV20-1|TRBD2
CSATKPAGDLDTQYF
>TRBJ1-2|TRBV29-1|-
CSVEPEGSYTF
>TRBJ1-4|TRBV2|TRBD1
CASRDRGTNEKLFF